This T cell receptor (beta chain) was retrieved from a study of post-analysis software for immune sequencing data. General study results and limits: Controls had significantly higher normalized Chao1 diversity than multiple sclerosis patients. Same-batch samples co-clustered strongly by F measure.

The library was made from cDNA and included unique molecular identifiers. Each batch of roughly 1 to 11 million T cells produced 500,000 to 600,000 cDNA molecules. TCRdb redid the calling of the PCR reads with MiXCR, one entry per CDR3 protein. The table includes about 770,000 distinct CDR3 sequences, around 45% detected once. This clonotype was seen a few times. The antigen remains undetermined. Specimen: blood. This clonotype was sampled from a girl between 5 and 17 years old with multiple sclerosis.

CDR3 loop: CASSFDRGLSTDTQYF. The DNA of the CDR3 is TGTGCCAGCAGTTTCGACAGGGGGTTGAGCACAGATACGCAGTATTTT. The chain joins TRBV28 to TRBJ2-3; 9 bases map to TRBD1. CDR3 length: 16 amino acids. The junction had 4 bases not matched to a gene; V was cut back by 3 bases and J by 0 bases. Per the germline V gene, CDR1 is MDHEN and CDR2 is SYDVKM.